This section outlines one T cell receptor beta chain sequence together with its context. This specimen comes from a study of T cell repertoires in cytomegalovirus infection. Between the trimmed V and J ends, which lost 6 bases and 7 bases, there was a span of 19 bases. CDR1 MNHNS and CDR2 SASEGT come from the germline V gene. The CDR3 covers 15 residues. TCRdb reprocessed the reads via MiXCR and lists one record per CDR3 protein. The data contain roughly 230,000 distinct CDR3 sequences, over 20% of them seen just once; the ten biggest clones take up 15% to 20%. This receptor was taken from a human donor in good health (CMV status not recorded). Some clones in this sample may be carry-over from other donors' samples. The chain has TRBV6-1 and TRBJ2-1, with a weak D call TRBD1 (5 bases). Specimen: CD8+ T cells from PBMCs. The DNA of the CDR3 is TGTGCCAGCAGAAAGGGGTTGATGTATATGAATGAGCAGTTCTTC. It is translated as CASRKGLMYMNEQFF.